This T cell receptor (beta chain) came from a study of HIV-infected patients and healthy controls. With V trimmed by 0 bases and J by 10 bases, 15 bases remained unmatched. Looked up from germline, CDR1 is GTSNPN and CDR2 is SVGIG (reference sequence). This CDR3 has 16 amino acids. Follow-up blood was drawn about 14 weeks, roughly three months, after antiretroviral therapy began. No cell fractionation was done, so the repertoire covers all unsorted peripheral blood T cells. This clonotype was counted ten times or more. The antigen remains undetermined. Alpha and beta constant-region primers primed reverse transcription of around 500 ng RNA. Each of the alpha and beta chains got its own library through chain-specific third strand synthesis with indices. The cDNA received a 5' RACE adapter containing a random hexamer plus an SP2 sequencing primer site. TCRdb re-called the 5' RACE reads through MiXCR, storing one row per CDR3 protein. This table holds about 6,600 distinct CDR3 sequences, about 9.7% found once.

Study findings and constraints: During therapy, HIV-associated CDR3s fell significantly in frequency, while CMV-associated CDR3s did not change significantly. HIV+ repertoires were severely depleted of MAIT alpha-chain CDR3s, unlike healthy controls.

The sequence was collected from an adult with HIV infection. Sequencing was performed on blood, taken during antiretroviral therapy. The chain combines TRBV30 with TRBJ2-1; 7 nucleotides line up with TRBD2. CDR3 loop: CAWSVLGGGPTGEQFF. The CDR3 region has the DNA TGTGCCTGGAGTGTACTGGGGGGAGGGCCAACGGGAGAGCAGTTCTTC. Looking up the rest from reference TRBV30 and TRBJ2-1 gives the full variable domain: SQTIHQWPATLVQPVGSPLSLECTVEGTSNPNLYWYRQAAGRGLQLLFYSVGIGQISSEVPQNLSASRPQDRQFILSSKKLLLSDSGFYLCAWSVLGGGPTGEQFFGPGTRLTVL.